The T cell receptor (beta chain) under discussion was sequenced for a study of vaccination and CD4 T cells after COVID-19. In the study overall: The cells were exposed to overlapping spike peptides originating from SARS-CoV-2, HCoV-NL63, HCoV-OC43 and HCoV-229E for stimulation.

A word on this clonotype: Antigen unknown.

Treatment denoted: approximately 10-day PBMC culture with coronavirus spike peptide pools or control peptides (ViraFEST assay). Sequenced with the Oncomine TCR Beta short-read assay was DNA taken from cultured CD4+ T cells. The authors extracted genomic DNA from cultured CD4+ T cells. Via MiXCR, TCRdb re-called the PCR reads, giving one row per CDR3 protein. The table lists approximately 17,000 distinct CDR3 sequences, more than 55% of them singletons. CDR1 is SGHTA and CDR2 is FQGTGA in the germline V gene. The CDR3 is 14 residues long. J was trimmed by 4 bases and V by 10 bases; bases with no gene match: 8.

This sequence originates from a human donor who had recovered from COVID-19. The chain links TRBV7-3 to TRBJ2-2, with TRBD2 identical over 8 bases. Sample: CD4+ T cells from blood, cultured in vitro, taken before SARS-CoV-2 vaccination. CDR3 bases: TGTGCCACCCGTCGGGGGGGTAGCACCGGGGAGCTGTTTTTT. It codes for CATRRGGSTGELFF.